The 27 T cell receptor beta chains in this list originate from one sample, sequenced in a study of radiotherapy plus CTLA-4 blockade in lung cancer. TCRdb's table, derived via immunoSEQ multiplex PCR, lists solely in-frame clones and lacks some. This sample has 35,000 to 40,000 clones, with just over 85% found just once. This specimen was peripheral blood, taken from a patient treated with radiotherapy plus ipilimumab. Every receptor here comes from a human donor with non-small cell lung cancer whose response to radiotherapy plus ipilimumab could not be evaluated.

This clone has only one observation. The rearrangement links TRBV2 to TRBJ2-3; TRBD1 is a possible D gene (5 bases). Trimming pared 6 bases from V and 6 bases from J, leaving 13 bases between. This CDR3 region has 13 residues. CDR1 and CDR2 from the germline V gene are SNHLY and FYNNEI. The DNA of the CDR3 is TGTGCCAGCAGGGTCTTTGGGGCGGATACGCAGTATTTT. It yields the protein CASRVFGADTQYF.

The rearrangement uses TRBV5-4 and TRBJ2-2; TRBD2 agrees at 16 bases. The germline V gene has CDR1 SGHNT and CDR2 YYREEE (reference sequence). With 4 bases clipped from V and 6 bases from J, the junction kept 9 bases outside the gene matches. The CDR3 runs 18 residues. Written as DNA, the CDR3 is TGTGCCAGCAGCCCTACCGGGACTAGCGGGAGGGCCGCCGGGGAGCTGTTTTTT. This sequence encodes CASSPTGTSGRAAGELFF.

The chain carries TRBV11-2 and TRBJ2-2; the D gene is possibly TRBD2 (6 bases). Trimming removed 8 bases from V and 5 bases from J, with 12 bases in between. CDR3 length: 13 residues. Looked up from germline, CDR1 is SGHAT and CDR2 is FQNNGV. This chain's CDR3 is CASRGYTTGELFF. The CDR3 region has the DNA TGTGCCAGCCGGGGGTATACGACCGGGGAGCTGTTTTTT. Complete variable domain (other parts from reference TRBV11-2 and TRBJ2-2): EAGVAQSPRYKIIEKRQSVAFWCNPISGHATLYWYQQILGQGPKLLIQFQNNGVVDDSQLPKDRFSAERLKGVDSTLKIQPAKLEDSAVYLCASRGYTTGELFFGEGSRLTVL.

This sequence joins TRBV7-9 and TRBJ2-3; possible D gene TRBD2, 7 bases. The V gene lost 6 bases and the J gene lost 6 bases, with 16 bases spanning the gap. The germline CDR1 and CDR2 sequences are SEHNR and FQNEAQ (reference sequence). The CDR3 length is 14 residues. In DNA, the CDR3 is TGTGCCAGCAGGCCCCAGGGCGGGGGCGATACGCAGTATTTT. Amino acids: CASRPQGGGDTQYF.

The genes are TRBV11-3 and TRBJ1-5, with D unclear. With 3 bases removed from V and 0 bases from J, the gap between germline ends came to 18 bases. CDR3 size: 18 residues. CDR1 is SGHNT, CDR2 YENEEA, per germline. The CDR3 here is CASSFSIRHCNSNQPQHF. In DNA form, the CDR3 reads TGTGCCAGCAGCTTCTCAATCAGGCACTGTAATAGCAATCAGCCCCAGCATTTT.

This chain links TRBV21-1 with TRBJ2-1; the table's D call TRBD2 went unverified against the DNA. TRBV21-1 is an annotated pseudogene. This CDR3 spans 15 amino acids. The CDR3: CASSKEGLAYNEQFF. CDR3 bases: TGTGCCAGCAGCAAAGAGGGACTAGCGTACAATGAGCAGTTCTTC.

This clone appeared a few times. V usage is TRBV10-1 and J usage is TRBJ1-6; the D is unclear. V was shortened by 4 bases and J by 6 bases, with 7 bases between the two germline ends. CDR1 WNHNN and CDR2 SYGVQD come from the germline V gene (reference sequence). The CDR3 is 13 residues long. The CDR3 loop is CASSAGFNSPLHF. CDR3 bases: TGCGCCAGCAGTGCCGGGTTTAATTCACCCCTCCACTTT.

The rearrangement uses TRBV4-2 and TRBJ1-5; TRBD1 matches at 8 bases. The germline V gene has CDR1 LGHNA and CDR2 YNFKEQ. The CDR3 has 15 residues. The junction had 5 bases not matched to a gene; V was cut back by 1 base and J by 6 bases. In nucleotides, the CDR3 is TGTGCCAGCAGCCAAGCCAGGGGGCAAAGTCAGCCCCAGCATTTT. This sequence encodes CASSQARGQSQPQHF.

This chain connects TRBV18 to TRBJ1-5, with 7 bases identical to TRBD1. Germline CDR1 is KGHSH and CDR2 is LQKENI. V lost 6 bases to trimming and J lost 2 bases; unmatched junction nucleotides: 7. The CDR3 consists of 15 residues. The CDR3 sequence: CASSGQMAGNQPQHF. The CDR3 region has the DNA TGTGCCAGCTCGGGACAGATGGCGGGCAATCAGCCCCAGCATTTT.

This chain uses TRBV7-2 with TRBJ2-2; 12 bases align to TRBD2. The junction had 8 bases not matched to a gene; V was cut back by 4 bases and J by 5 bases. Per the germline V gene, CDR1 is SGHTA and CDR2 is FQGNSA. The CDR3 consists of 17 residues. The CDR3 region has the DNA TGTGCCAGCAGCTCTCCAGGGCTAGCGGGGGGGACCGGGGAGCTGTTTTTT. Encoded protein: CASSSPGLAGGTGELFF.

In this sample, this clone turned up a few times. The J gene is TRBJ1-1, the V gene TRBV5-1; possible D gene TRBD1, 6 bases. The CDR3 runs to 16 residues. V lost 1 base and J 5 bases, leaving 18 bases between the germline ends. CDR1 SGHRS and CDR2 YFSETQ come from the germline V gene. Written as DNA, the CDR3 is TGCGCCAGCAGCTTGAGAGGGGCGGGGGGCGAAACTGAAGCTTTCTTT. Its protein is CASSLRGAGGETEAFF. Using reference TRBV5-1 and TRBJ1-1 for the parts outside the CDR3, the full variable domain is KAGVTQTPRYLIKTRGQQVTLSCSPISGHRSVSWYQQTPGQGLQFLFEYFSETQRNKGNFPGRFSGRQFSNSRSEMNVSTLELGDSALYLCASSLRGAGGETEAFFGQGTRLTVV.

CDR3 region: CASSFPGRRGNEQFF. DNA for the CDR3: TGTGCCAGCAGTTTCCCGGGCCGCAGGGGAAATGAGCAGTTCTTC. The chain uses TRBV28 and TRBJ2-1, with TRBD1 as a possible D gene (6 bases). The CDR3 loop spans 15 amino acids. V was trimmed by 3 bases and J by 7 bases, leaving 16 bases between them. CDR1 is MDHEN and CDR2 is SYDVKM in the germline V gene.

This clone has only one observation. The chain joins TRBV14 to TRBJ1-1; weak D call: TRBD1 (6 bases). Germline-derived CDR1 and CDR2 are SGHDN and FVKESK. This CDR3 is built from 13 residues. Trimming removed 8 bases at V and 2 bases at J, with 12 bases between. Here the CDR3 DNA reads TGTGCCAGCGCTCAGGGGTTAAACACTGAAGCTTTCTTT. It is translated as CASAQGLNTEAFF.

This clone was counted a few times. V is TRBV2 and J is TRBJ2-7; D might be TRBD1 (6 bases). Germline loops: CDR1 SNHLY, CDR2 FYNNEI. This CDR3 is built from 15 residues. The V and J ends lost 6 bases and 3 bases respectively, with 18 bases between them. CDR3 loop: CASSPWTARDYEQYF. The CDR3 nucleotides read TGTGCCAGCAGCCCTTGGACAGCGCGCGACTACGAGCAGTACTTC.

The chain has TRBV6-6 and TRBJ2-1, with 12 bases that match TRBD2. This CDR3 spans 15 amino acids. The germline V gene encodes CDR1 MNHNY and CDR2 SVGAGI (reference sequence). V was clipped by 4 bases and J by 8 bases; unmatched bases: 6. The CDR3 DNA reads TGTGCCAGCAGTTTGACTAGCGGGGGCCAGTATGAGCAGTTCTTC. Protein product: CASSLTSGGQYEQFF.

V is TRBV2 and J is TRBJ1-1; D remains ambiguous. The CDR3 length is 12 residues. Per germline, CDR1 SNHLY and CDR2 FYNNEI. The V gene lost 8 bases and the J gene lost 7 bases, with 14 bases spanning the gap. This CDR3 is CASAVLEGEAFF. CDR3 in DNA: TGTGCCAGCGCGGTGCTGGAGGGTGAAGCTTTCTTT. The complete variable domain, with remaining parts taken from reference TRBV2 and TRBJ1-1, reads EPEVTQTPSHQVTQMGQEVILRCVPISNHLYFYWYRQILGQKVEFLVSFYNNEISEKSEIFDDQFSVERPDGSNFTLKIRSTKLEDSAMYFCASAVLEGEAFFGQGTRLTVV.

This chain joins TRBV5-1 and TRBJ2-5, with 11 nucleotides matching TRBD2. Trimming took 4 bases from V and 3 from J; bases not matched to a gene: 2. Germline V gives CDR1 SGHRS, CDR2 YFSETQ. The CDR3 runs to 14 residues. This CDR3 reads CASSAGLAEETQYF. The CDR3 DNA reads as TGCGCCAGCAGCGCGGGACTAGCGGAAGAGACCCAGTACTTC.

The rearrangement joins TRBV5-1 to TRBJ2-7; 7 bases align to TRBD1. There are 14 residues in the CDR3. The germline V gene encodes CDR1 SGHRS and CDR2 YFSETQ. The trim removed 3 bases at V and 2 bases at J, leaving 5 bases unmatched. CDR3 residues: CASSSGTAAYEQYF. The CDR3 nucleotides are TGCGCCAGCAGCTCCGGGACAGCGGCCTACGAGCAGTACTTC.

This clone was counted a single time. V and J are TRBV7-9 and TRBJ2-7; 7 nucleotides match TRBD1. V trimming: 5 bases; J trimming: 0 bases; junction bases outside the gene matches: 7. This CDR3 contains 15 residues. Looked up from germline, CDR1 is SEHNR and CDR2 is FQNEAQ (reference sequence). This chain's CDR3 is CASSPMRQGSYEQYF. CDR3 coding DNA: TGTGCCAGCAGCCCGATGCGACAGGGCTCCTACGAGCAGTACTTC. The complete variable domain, with remaining parts taken from reference TRBV7-9 and TRBJ2-7, reads DTGVSQNPRHKITKRGQNVTFRCDPISEHNRLYWYRQTLGQGPEFLTYFQNEAQLEKSRLLSDRFSAERPKGSFSTLEIQRTEQGDSAMYLCASSPMRQGSYEQYFGPGTRLTVT.

The rearrangement uses TRBV19 and TRBJ2-1; 10 bases agree with TRBD1. The germline V gene has CDR1 LNHDA and CDR2 SQIVND (reference sequence). The CDR3 totals 15 residues. Trimming at V came to 5 bases and at J to 5 bases, leaving 6 bases not matched to a gene. CDR3 sequence: CASSDRDRGHNEQFF. CDR3 bases: TGTGCCAGTAGTGACCGGGACAGGGGCCACAATGAGCAGTTCTTC.

The chain links TRBV18 to TRBJ2-3; D may be TRBD2 (6 bases). Germline V gene sequence: CDR1 KGHSH, CDR2 LQKENI. The CDR3 loop spans 15 amino acids. V gave up 6 bases and J gave up 1 base, with 14 bases separating them. CDR3 in DNA: TGTGCCAGCTCCCAGGAATGGGGGGGCACAGATACGCAGTATTTT. It translates to CASSQEWGGTDTQYF.

This clone occurred once. This chain links TRBV7-9 with TRBJ2-6; D is undetermined. Per the germline V gene, CDR1 is SEHNR and CDR2 is FQNEAQ (reference sequence). V was clipped by 5 bases and J by 1 base, with 9 bases between them. The CDR3 spans 15 residues. The CDR3: CASSPSRSGANVLTF. The CDR3 DNA reads TGTGCCAGCAGCCCAAGCAGGTCTGGGGCCAACGTCCTGACTTTC.

V is TRBV4-3 and J is TRBJ2-3; D may be TRBD2 (6 bases). The germline V and J ends were trimmed by 1 base and 1 base, with 21 bases remaining between them. CDR1 is LGHNA and CDR2 is YSLEER in the germline V gene. The CDR3 has 19 residues. The CDR3 coding sequence is TGCGCCAGCAGCCAAGGGCTCTCCATAGGAGGGTCGGGCACAGATACGCAGTATTTT. Translation gives CASSQGLSIGGSGTDTQYF.

The V and J genes are TRBV28 and TRBJ2-1, with 10 bases aligning to TRBD2. The CDR3 is 15 residues long. Germline-derived CDR1 and CDR2 are MDHEN and SYDVKM. V shed 6 bases, J shed 3 bases, and the junction held 5 bases outside the gene matches. The CDR3 protein is CASSSSGSNYNEQFF. In DNA form, the CDR3 reads TGTGCCAGCAGCTCTAGCGGGAGTAACTACAATGAGCAGTTCTTC.

The chain combines TRBV20-1 with TRBJ1-2, with D unresolved. V was pared by 7 bases and J by 2 bases, with 5 bases between. Per germline, CDR1 DFQATT and CDR2 SNEGSKA (reference sequence). This CDR3 spans 10 amino acids. CDR3 DNA sequence: TGCAGTGGTCAGAACTATGGCTACACCTTC. Translated, it gives CSGQNYGYTF.

The chain has TRBV6-5 and TRBJ2-3; TRBD2 matches 7 bases. Germline V gene lookup returns CDR1 MNHEY and CDR2 SVGAGI. V shed 0 bases and J 3 bases; nucleotides not matched to a gene: 0. The CDR3 covers 14 residues. CDR3 DNA sequence: TGTGCCAGCAGTTACTCCGGGGGGACAGATACGCAGTATTTT. As protein: CASSYSGGTDTQYF.

This chain connects TRBV28 to TRBJ2-7, with D maybe TRBD2 (6 bases). Germline V CDR1 and CDR2: MDHEN, SYDVKM. The CDR3 loop spans 13 amino acids. The V end was cut by 8 bases, the J end by 0 bases, with 11 bases between. CDR3 sequence: CASGGSGSYEQYF. The DNA of the CDR3 is TGTGCCAGCGGAGGTAGCGGCTCCTACGAGCAGTACTTC.